The 12 T cell receptor beta chains below come from one sample, sequenced in a study of cytomegalovirus exposure and HLA in healthy donors. PCR employed 60 Vbeta and 13 Jbeta primers. The table came from immunoSEQ multiplex PCR; TCRdb's copy has only in-frame clones and leaves some out. The table shows some 140,000 clones, with 70% to 80% occurring only once. Sequenced sample: PBMCs. Receptor source: a man aged 25-45 years in good health and CMV-seropositive.

The chain carries TRBV18 and TRBJ1-5, with a weak D call TRBD1 (6 bases). V was pared by 6 bases and J by 1 base, with 13 bases between. The CDR3 has 15 residues. In germline, CDR1 is KGHSH, CDR2 LQKENI. CDR3 protein: CASSPAGASNQPQHF. In DNA, the CDR3 is TGTGCCAGCTCTCCGGCAGGGGCGAGCAATCAGCCCCAGCATTTT.

The chain links TRBV5-6 to TRBJ1-2, with TRBD1 as a possible D gene (5 bases). Germline-derived CDR1 and CDR2 are SGHDT and YYEEEE. This CDR3 comprises 16 residues. With 4 bases removed from V and 0 bases from J, the gap between germline ends came to 16 bases. CDR3 bases: TGTGCCAGCAGCGGTCTCGGATTGACAGCTAACTATGGCTACACCTTC. The encoded protein is CASSGLGLTANYGYTF.

In DNA, the CDR3 is TGTGCCTGGAGTGTAAGCAGGGCGGTGGCGGAGACCCAGTACTTC. Translation: CAWSVSRAVAETQYF. The chain links TRBV30 to TRBJ2-5, with D tentatively TRBD1 (5 bases). From germline, CDR1 is GTSNPN and CDR2 SVGIG (reference sequence). Trimming removed 0 bases at V and 5 bases at J, with 16 bases between. The CDR3 spans 15 residues.

CDR3 region: CASSLNRLAGVGTQYF. CDR3 sequence (DNA): TGTGCCAGCAGCTTAAATCGGCTAGCGGGAGTAGGGACGCAGTATTTT. The V and J genes are TRBV7-9 and TRBJ2-3; 10 bases align to TRBD2. Trimming took 2 bases from V and 9 from J; bases not matched to a gene: 11. The V gene's germline CDR1 is SEHNR and CDR2 FQNEAQ (reference sequence). The CDR3 runs 16 residues.

The chain couples TRBV27 to TRBJ1-4; 10 bases align to TRBD1. V was pared by 6 bases and J by 8 bases, with 6 bases of the junction left unmatched. The CDR3 covers 14 residues. Germline V gene sequence: CDR1 MNHEY, CDR2 SMNVEV (reference sequence). The CDR3 sequence: CASSRGQGREKLFF. DNA of the CDR3: TGTGCCAGCAGCCGGGGACAGGGGAGGGAAAAACTGTTTTTT.

This clone was observed once. The same CDR3 arises from other DNA sequences in this sample as well. The V gene is TRBV25-1, the J gene TRBJ1-4, with D tentatively TRBD1 (5 bases). This CDR3 spans 14 amino acids. The V gene's germline CDR1 is MGHDK and CDR2 SYGVNS. Trimming cost V 2 bases and J 10 bases, with 14 bases left between them. The CDR3 is CASSEPDTLGKLFF. Here the CDR3 DNA reads TGTGCCAGCAGTGAACCGGACACCCTCGGAAAACTGTTTTTT. Full variable domain (remainder filled in from reference TRBV25-1 and TRBJ1-4): EADIYQTPRYLVIGTGKKITLECSQTMGHDKMYWYQQDPGMELHLIHYSYGVNSTEKGDLSSESTVSRIRTEHFPLTLESARPSHTSQYLCASSEPDTLGKLFFGSGTQLSVL.

CDR3 amino acids: CASSVEEGREQYF. CDR3 bases: TGTGCCAGCAGCGTAGAGGAGGGGAGGGAGCAGTACTTC. V is TRBV9 and J is TRBJ2-7, with D tentatively TRBD2 (6 bases). Looked up from germline, CDR1 is SGDLS and CDR2 is YYNGEE. Trimming stripped 0 bases from V and 7 bases from J, with 11 bases between. The CDR3 runs to 13 residues.

This rearrangement joins TRBV5-1 to TRBJ2-3, with D tentatively TRBD2 (6 bases). Trimming pared 9 bases from V and 4 bases from J, leaving 15 bases between. Germline values: CDR1 SGHRS, CDR2 YFSETQ. The CDR3 runs to 13 residues. The CDR3 spells CATSVGGSDTQYF. The CDR3 nucleotides read TGCGCCACCTCCGTCGGAGGGTCAGATACGCAGTATTTT.

The chain combines TRBV10-3 with TRBJ1-2; TRBD1 aligns across 7 bases. Per germline, CDR1 ENHRY and CDR2 SYGVKD. The CDR3 loop spans 13 amino acids. The V gene end was trimmed by 10 bases and the J gene end by 4 bases; junction bases not matched to a gene: 9. In nucleotides, the CDR3 is TGTGCCAGCCAAGGACAGGAAATCTATGGCTACACCTTC. Its protein product is CASQGQEIYGYTF.

V and J are TRBV7-9 and TRBJ1-3; D is uncertain. This CDR3 spans 15 amino acids. In germline, CDR1 is SEHNR, CDR2 FQNEAQ (reference sequence). The V end lost 1 base, the J end lost 0 bases, and 7 bases lay between the germline ends. CDR3 DNA sequence: TGTGCCAGCAGCTTAGACTCCCTCTCTGGAAACACCATATATTTT. Translated: CASSLDSLSGNTIYF.

V and J are TRBV5-6 and TRBJ2-3, with 7 positions matching TRBD2. The CDR3 is 15 amino acids. The germline gives CDR1 SGHDT, CDR2 YYEEEE. V lost 4 bases and J lost 0; bases outside the gene matches: 5. Written as DNA, the CDR3 is TGTGCCAGCAGCCGAGATAGCGGGAGCACAGATACGCAGTATTTT. Translating it yields CASSRDSGSTDTQYF.

This chain connects TRBV9 to TRBJ2-7; the match to TRBD2 covers 10 bases. The germline V gene encodes CDR1 SGDLS and CDR2 YYNGEE. Trimming cost V 4 bases and J 2 bases; bases outside gene matches: 12. This CDR3 spans 17 amino acids. CDR3 in amino acids: CASSLREGSGGAYEQYF. The CDR3 DNA is TGTGCCAGCAGCCTAAGGGAGGGGAGCGGGGGGGCCTACGAGCAGTACTTC.